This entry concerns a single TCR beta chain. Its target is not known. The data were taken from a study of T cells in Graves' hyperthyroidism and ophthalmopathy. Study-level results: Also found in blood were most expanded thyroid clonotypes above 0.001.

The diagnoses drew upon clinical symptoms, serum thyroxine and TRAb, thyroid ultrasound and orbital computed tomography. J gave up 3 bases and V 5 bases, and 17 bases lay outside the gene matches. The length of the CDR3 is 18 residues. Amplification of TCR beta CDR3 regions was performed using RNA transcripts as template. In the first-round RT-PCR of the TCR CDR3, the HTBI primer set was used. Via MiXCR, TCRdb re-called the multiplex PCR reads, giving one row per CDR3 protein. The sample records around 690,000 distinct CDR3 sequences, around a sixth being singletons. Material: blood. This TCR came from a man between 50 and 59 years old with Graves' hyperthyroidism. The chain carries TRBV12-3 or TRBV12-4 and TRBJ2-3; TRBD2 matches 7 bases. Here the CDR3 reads CASSPPRSGGRWTDTQYF. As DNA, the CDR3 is TGTGCCAGCAGTCCCCCCCGTAGTGGCGGGAGATGGACAGATACGCAGTATTTT.